Only a few counts were recorded for the clone carrying this T cell receptor beta chain. What it binds is not known. Trimming left V 2 bases short and J 5 bases short, with 3 bases between. This CDR3 spans 11 amino acids. Germline CDR1 is SEHNR and CDR2 is FQNEAQ (reference sequence). This sample is drawn from a study of CD8 T cells in ankylosing spondylitis. TCRdb re-called the 5' RACE reads with MiXCR, one entry per CDR3 protein. Of around 150,000 distinct CDR3 sequences in the sample, 15% to 20% were seen once. Findings of the study overall: Prior work had noted some motif variants in reactive arthritis blood and synovial fluid. Significant enrichment of disease-linked clones was reported in matched ankylosing spondylitis synovial fluid. In peripheral blood, disease-linked CD8+ clones occurred at relatively low frequencies. For ankylosing spondylitis blood, a TCR beta motif of under ten highly homologous variants appeared characteristic.

Sequencing was carried out using blood, either unsorted or a sorted T cell fraction (not recorded which). V gene TRBV7-9 combines with J gene TRBJ1-2; D is ambiguous. The sequence derives from a male donor with ankylosing spondylitis or in good health (not recorded which). The DNA of the CDR3 is TGTGCCAGCAGCTTACAGTATGGCTACACCTTC. The encoded protein is CASSLQYGYTF.